Below are 27 T cell receptor beta chains sequenced from a single sample in a study of cytomegalovirus exposure and HLA in healthy donors. The PCR made use of 60 Vbeta and 13 Jbeta primers. Some clones are missing from TCRdb's copy, which holds only in-frame ones; the method was immunoSEQ multiplex PCR. The sample comprises approximately 150,000 clones, approximately 84% of which are singletons, and about 4.9% rests with the top ten. Source material: PBMCs. These TCRs come from a girl between 5 and 17 years old in good health and CMV-seropositive.

The genes are TRBV30 and TRBJ1-1, with 7 bases that match TRBD1. The CDR3 consists of 13 residues. V lost 4 bases, J lost 3 bases, and 5 bases stayed unmatched. Per the germline V gene, CDR1 is GTSNPN and CDR2 is SVGIG (reference sequence). This chain's CDR3 is CAWNGQVYTEAFF. For the CDR3, the DNA is TGTGCCTGGAATGGACAGGTTTACACTGAAGCTTTCTTT.

With regard to this clone: The same CDR3 arises from other DNA sequences in this sample as well. The chain carries TRBV19 and TRBJ1-2, with a tentative D call TRBD1 (5 bases). Per germline, CDR1 LNHDA and CDR2 SQIVND (reference sequence). Deletions cut 3 bases from V and 2 bases from J, with 7 bases between. The CDR3 has 13 residues. The CDR3 protein is CASSMGRNYGYTF. CDR3 bases: TGTGCCAGTAGTATGGGGCGGAACTATGGCTACACCTTC.

V and J are TRBV2 and TRBJ2-7, with 9 bases lining up with TRBD1. This CDR3 comprises 13 residues. With 10 bases clipped from V and 4 bases from J, the junction kept 8 bases outside the gene matches. Germline loops: CDR1 SNHLY, CDR2 FYNNEI. The CDR3 nucleotides read TGTGCCAACATCGGGACAGGGTTTTACGAGCAGTACTTC. Translated: CANIGTGFYEQYF.

The chain uses TRBV6-1 and TRBJ1-1; TRBD1 is a possible D gene (5 bases). In germline, CDR1 is MNHNS, CDR2 SASEGT. The V end was cut by 2 bases, the J end by 4 bases, with 14 bases between. This CDR3 is built from 15 residues. This CDR3 is CASSEKPGVVTEAFF. The CDR3 DNA is TGTGCCAGCAGTGAAAAGCCGGGGGTGGTCACTGAAGCTTTCTTT.

This rearrangement joins TRBV19 to TRBJ1-1; D gene uncertain. Germline CDR1 reads LNHDA; CDR2 reads SQIVND (reference sequence). The CDR3 has 13 amino acids. Between the trimmed V and J ends, which lost 4 bases and 5 bases, there was a span of 11 bases. The CDR3 nucleotides read TGTGCCAGTAGTACGGGTCGAACGACTGAAGCTTTCTTT. Translating it yields CASSTGRTTEAFF.

The V call is TRBV30, the J call TRBJ2-5; D is undetermined. Germline values: CDR1 GTSNPN, CDR2 SVGIG (reference sequence). Trimming left V 2 bases short and J 1 base short, with 8 bases between. The CDR3 runs 13 residues. CDR3 residues: CAWSIRLQETQYF. The CDR3, as DNA: TGTGCCTGGAGTATACGACTCCAAGAGACCCAGTACTTC.

This chain joins TRBV6-1 and TRBJ2-5; 8 nucleotides match TRBD2. The end of the DNA is better explained by TRBJ2-7, so the J call may be wrong. This CDR3 has 15 amino acids. Looked up from germline, CDR1 is MNHNS and CDR2 is SASEGT. The chain's CDR3 is CASRGSGGPSYEQYF. In DNA, the CDR3 is TGTGCCAGCAGGGGCAGCGGGGGCCCCTCCTACGAGCAGTACTTC.

The rearrangement joins TRBV28 to TRBJ1-1; D not resolved. Trimming stripped 1 base from V and 3 bases from J, with 9 bases between. This CDR3 contains 14 residues. Germline V gene data show CDR1 as MDHEN and CDR2 as SYDVKM. The CDR3: CASSLYARDTEAFF. Here the CDR3 DNA reads TGTGCCAGCAGTTTATACGCACGCGACACTGAAGCTTTCTTT.

The chain recombines TRBV7-6 with TRBJ2-5, with TRBD2 matching over 8 bases. J was trimmed by 4 bases and V by 3 bases; bases with no gene match: 25. In germline, CDR1 is SGHVS, CDR2 FNYEAQ. CDR3 length equals 21 residues. This CDR3 reads CASSFNPQMSVLRGARETQYF. The CDR3 DNA reads TGTGCCAGCAGCTTTAACCCCCAGATGTCCGTGCTGCGGGGGGCAAGAGAGACCCAGTACTTC.

This chain links TRBV18 with TRBJ1-3, with D perhaps matching TRBD1 (5 bases). This CDR3 is 15 amino acids long. V was trimmed by 3 bases and J by 2 bases, leaving 11 bases between them. Germline CDR1 KGHSH, CDR2 LQKENI. CDR3 bases: TGTGCCAGCTCACCTCAGGGATCCCCTGGAAACACCATATATTTT. Protein sequence: CASSPQGSPGNTIYF.

The rearrangement uses TRBV6-1 and TRBJ2-1; 8 nucleotides match TRBD2. V trimming: 3 bases; J trimming: 4 bases; junction bases outside the gene matches: 2. This CDR3 spans 14 amino acids. CDR1 and CDR2 from the germline V gene are MNHNS and SASEGT. Here the CDR3 DNA reads TGTGCCAGCAGTGATTTAGCGGGGTACAATGAGCAGTTCTTC. Protein sequence: CASSDLAGYNEQFF.

V and J are TRBV25-1 and TRBJ2-3; TRBD2 agrees at 9 bases. CDR1 MGHDK and CDR2 SYGVNS come from the germline V gene. CDR3 length: 15 residues. The junction had 7 bases not matched to a gene; V was cut back by 6 bases and J by 3 bases. In DNA, the CDR3 is TGTGCCAGCAGGGGGAGCGGGGGGCCGACAGATACGCAGTATTTT. It specifies CASRGSGGPTDTQYF.

The chain couples TRBV6-6 to TRBJ2-5, with D perhaps matching TRBD2 (5 bases). The CDR3 loop spans 15 amino acids. V shed 0 bases and J shed 1 base, with 9 bases lying between them. Germline assignment: CDR1 MNHNY and CDR2 SVGAGI (reference sequence). The CDR3 DNA is TGTGCCAGCAGTTACTCGAGGGCTATCCAAGAGACCCAGTACTTC. Translation: CASSYSRAIQETQYF.

Only a few counts were recorded for this clone. The rearrangement joins TRBV19 to TRBJ1-1, with TRBD1 matching over 7 bases. Germline values: CDR1 LNHDA, CDR2 SQIVND (reference sequence). With V trimmed by 3 bases and J by 5 bases, 6 bases remained unmatched. The CDR3 length is 14 residues. CDR3 nucleotides: TGTGCCAGTAGTATTCCAGGGGGTAGGACTGAAGCTTTCTTT. It encodes CASSIPGGRTEAFF.

For the CDR3, the DNA is TGCAGCGCGGACAGGGGGAACACTGAAGCTTTCTTT. Amino acid sequence: CSADRGNTEAFF. The rearrangement links TRBV29-1 to TRBJ1-1; 9 bases line up with TRBD1. V dropped 7 bases and J dropped 1; count of bases not matched to a gene: 1. The CDR3 sequence is 12 residues long. Germline CDR1 is SQVTM and CDR2 is ANQGSEA. The full variable domain, completed using reference TRBV29-1 and TRBJ1-1, is SAVISQKPSRDICQRGTSLTIQCQVDSQVTMMFWYRQQPGQSLTLIATANQGSEATYESGFVIDKFPISRPNLTFSTLTVSNMSPEDSSIYLCSADRGNTEAFFGQGTRLTVV.

The genes are TRBV11-1 and TRBJ1-2; D not certain. V was clipped by 5 bases and J by 4 bases, with 11 bases between them. The germline V gene encodes CDR1 SGHAT and CDR2 FQDESV (reference sequence). This CDR3 is built from 13 residues. DNA of the CDR3: TGTGCCAGCAGCCCCGAACGGGGCTATGGCTACACCTTC. Translated, it gives CASSPERGYGYTF.

The chain employs TRBV5-1 and TRBJ2-1; 7 bases map to TRBD2. CDR1 and CDR2 from the germline V gene are SGHRS and YFSETQ. Trimming at V came to 4 bases and at J to 9 bases, leaving 4 bases not matched to a gene. This CDR3 has 12 residues. DNA of the CDR3: TGCGCCAGCAGCCGGGGGGATGCTGAGCAGTTCTTC. This sequence encodes CASSRGDAEQFF.

The rearrangement uses TRBV11-2 and TRBJ1-1; 8 bases fit TRBD1. CDR1 is SGHAT, CDR2 FQNNGV, per germline. V shed 4 bases and J 5 bases; nucleotides not matched to a gene: 12. The CDR3 runs to 16 residues. CDR3 in amino acids: CASSSPTGDGNTEAFF. The CDR3 nucleotides are TGTGCCAGCAGCTCGCCGACAGGGGATGGTAATACTGAAGCTTTCTTT.

The chain combines TRBV28 with TRBJ2-3; D is ambiguous. Trimming left V 5 bases short and J 3 bases short, with 6 bases between. The CDR3 is 12 residues long. CDR1 MDHEN and CDR2 SYDVKM come from the germline V gene. The DNA of the CDR3 is TGTGCCAGCAGTCTCCTTACAGATACGCAGTATTTT. It yields the protein CASSLLTDTQYF.

The V gene is TRBV14, the J gene TRBJ1-1; maybe TRBD1 (6 bases). CDR3 length equals 15 residues. Trimming cost V 2 bases and J 3 bases, with 13 bases left between them. Per the germline V gene, CDR1 is SGHDN and CDR2 is FVKESK. CDR3 in amino acids: CASSQSDSRYTEAFF. The DNA of the CDR3 is TGTGCCAGCAGCCAATCGGACAGTAGGTACACTGAAGCTTTCTTT.

The V and J genes are TRBV6-1 and TRBJ1-2; D gene ambiguous. The germline V and J ends were trimmed by 2 bases and 8 bases, with 12 bases remaining between them. Germline V lookup: CDR1 MNHNS, CDR2 SASEGT. The CDR3 totals 13 residues. CDR3: CASSEIDTEGYTF. CDR3 nucleotide sequence: TGTGCCAGCAGTGAAATCGACACCGAGGGCTACACCTTC.

The chain is built from TRBV5-6 and TRBJ2-3; D is unresolved. V lost 6 bases and J lost 2, with 10 bases in between. Per germline, CDR1 SGHDT and CDR2 YYEEEE. CDR3 size: 13 residues. CDR3: CASTKSNTDTQYF. In DNA form, the CDR3 reads TGTGCCAGCACCAAGAGTAACACAGATACGCAGTATTTT.

J is TRBJ1-1 and V is TRBV6-5; D unresolved. The CDR3 has 15 amino acids. The ends were cut back, 0 bases at V and 0 bases at J, with 8 bases in the middle. The V gene's germline CDR1 is MNHEY and CDR2 SVGAGI. The CDR3 spells CASSYSSPMNTEAFF. CDR3 coding DNA: TGTGCCAGCAGTTACTCGAGTCCAATGAACACTGAAGCTTTCTTT.

The chain is built from TRBV6-5 and TRBJ1-4; D gene unclear. The CDR3 is 15 residues long. The germline gives CDR1 MNHEY, CDR2 SVGAGI. V lost 6 bases and J 4 bases, leaving 15 bases between the germline ends. CDR3 sequence reads: CASRPRESGNEKLFF. CDR3 DNA sequence: TGTGCCAGCAGACCGAGGGAGTCGGGTAATGAAAAACTGTTTTTT.

The V gene is TRBV5-4, the J gene TRBJ2-7; possibly TRBD1 for D (6 bases). This CDR3 contains 14 residues. Trimming pared 9 bases from V and 2 bases from J, leaving 18 bases between. Per germline, CDR1 SGHNT and CDR2 YYREEE (reference sequence). DNA of the CDR3: TGTGCCACCAAAACCCAGGGGAAACCCTACGAGCAGTACTTC. It is translated as CATKTQGKPYEQYF.

The rearrangement uses TRBV5-6 and TRBJ2-3; D is perhaps TRBD1 (7 bases). CDR1 SGHDT and CDR2 YYEEEE come from the germline V gene. The CDR3 runs to 16 residues. The ends were cut back, 3 bases at V and 0 bases at J, with 14 bases in the middle. CDR3 region: CASSSGGGYSTDTQYF. The CDR3 region has the DNA TGTGCCAGCAGCTCCGGAGGGGGCTATAGCACAGATACGCAGTATTTT.

The table lists this clone with a count of one. This same CDR3 is encoded by further DNA sequences in the sample. J is TRBJ1-1 and V is TRBV18; D is uncertain. V was shortened by 2 bases and J by 1 base, with 5 bases between the two germline ends. The CDR3 covers 13 residues. Per the germline V gene, CDR1 is KGHSH and CDR2 is LQKENI. The CDR3 is CASSPEGNTEAFF. DNA of the CDR3: TGTGCCAGCTCACCAGAGGGGAACACTGAAGCTTTCTTT.